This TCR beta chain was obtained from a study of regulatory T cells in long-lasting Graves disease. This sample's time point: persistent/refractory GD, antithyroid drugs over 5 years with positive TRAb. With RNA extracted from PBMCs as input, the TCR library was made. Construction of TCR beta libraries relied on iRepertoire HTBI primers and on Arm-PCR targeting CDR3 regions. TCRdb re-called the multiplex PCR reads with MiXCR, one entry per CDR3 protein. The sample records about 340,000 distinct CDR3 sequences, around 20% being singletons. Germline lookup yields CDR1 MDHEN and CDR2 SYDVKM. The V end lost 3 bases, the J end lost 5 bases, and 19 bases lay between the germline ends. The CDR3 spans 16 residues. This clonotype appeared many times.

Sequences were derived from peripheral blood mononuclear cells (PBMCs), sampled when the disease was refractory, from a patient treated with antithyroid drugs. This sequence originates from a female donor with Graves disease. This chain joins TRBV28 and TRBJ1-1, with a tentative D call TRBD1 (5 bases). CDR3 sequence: CASSFASGGRRTEAFF. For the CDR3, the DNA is TGTGCCAGCAGTTTCGCCTCTGGGGGACGTCGGACTGAAGCTTTCTTT. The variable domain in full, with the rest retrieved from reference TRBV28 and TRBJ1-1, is DVKVTQSSRYLVKRTGEKVFLECVQDMDHENMFWYRQDPGLGLRLIYFSYDVKMKEKGDIPEGYSVSREKKERFSLILESASTNQTSMYLCASSFASGGRRTEAFFGQGTRLTVV.